These T cell receptor beta chains were read from a single sample in a study of T cells in Graves' hyperthyroidism and ophthalmopathy. MiXCR, applied by TCRdb to the multiplex PCR reads, yields one record per CDR3 protein. There are under 350,000 distinct CDR3 sequences in the sample; about 20% occur only once, and around 50% lies in the top ten. Sequenced input: blood. These receptors originate from a woman aged 45-59 years with Graves' hyperthyroidism. The CDR3 runs from the conserved cysteine through the conserved F or W. The D gene is left open where the match is weak. Rows give clone size only sometimes, using once, few, many, or a class for an expanded clone.

CSASPWSGYEQFF,TGCAGTGCCTCTCCGTGGTCGGGTTATGAGCAGTTCTTC,few,TRBJ2-1,.,TRBV20-1
CSAPGRLRIATNEKLFF,TGCAGTGCCCCCGGGAGACTCCGAATTGCAACTAATGAAAAACTGTTTTTT,many,TRBJ1-4,.,TRBV20-1
CSARDRRREGTQYF,TGCAGTGCTAGAGATCGTCGACGGGAGGGGACCCAGTACTTC,.,TRBJ2-5,TRBD2,TRBV20-1
CASRWAEGHSPLHF,TGTGCCAGCAGGTGGGCAGAGGGGCATTCACCCCTCCACTTT,.,TRBJ1-6,.,TRBV28
CASSLESRGVELNTEAFF,TGTGCCAGCAGCTTAGAATCTCGGGGGGTGGAACTGAACACTGAAGCTTTCTTT,few,TRBJ1-1,.,TRBV7-2
CASSPPPGNTIYF,TGTGCCAGCAGCCCCCCCCCTGGAAACACCATATATTTT,.,TRBJ1-3,.,TRBV9
CASSLFMQGQETQYF,TGTGCCAGCAGTTTATTCATGCAGGGTCAAGAGACCCAGTACTTC,.,TRBJ2-5,.,TRBV27
CASAGLTGELFF,TGTGCCAGCGCGGGCTTGACCGGGGAGCTGTTTTTT,few,TRBJ2-2,.,TRBV28
CASSLESYQETQYF,TGTGCCAGCAGCTTGGAAAGCTACCAAGAGACCCAGTACTTC,few,TRBJ2-5,.,TRBV5-4
CASSLTGGRAEYEQYF,TGTGCCAGCAGCTTAACGGGGGGCAGGGCCGAGTACGAGCAGTACTTC,.,TRBJ2-7,.,TRBV7-3
CASSNGQGKNTEAFF,TGTGCCAGCAGCAATGGACAGGGAAAGAACACTGAAGCTTTCTTT,.,TRBJ1-1,TRBD1,TRBV7-6
CASSPTQPRSGETQYF,TGTGCCAGCTCACCGACGCAGCCCAGGAGCGGAGAGACCCAGTACTTC,few,TRBJ2-5,.,TRBV18
CASSPDRGLGYTF,TGTGCCAGCAGCCCCGACAGGGGGCTTGGCTACACCTTC,many,TRBJ1-2,TRBD1,TRBV12-3/TRBV12-4
CASSPGQETPYEQYF,TGCGCCAGCAGCCCCGGACAGGAAACTCCCTACGAGCAGTACTTC,many,TRBJ2-7,TRBD1,TRBV5-1
CASSAETVNEQFF,TGTGCCAGCAGCGCCGAGACAGTCAATGAGCAGTTCTTC,few,TRBJ2-1,.,TRBV7-9
CSVGNRELDTQYF,TGCAGCGTTGGTAACCGTGAGCTCGATACGCAGTATTTT,few,TRBJ2-3,.,TRBV29-1
CASLQGREEKLFF,TGTGCCAGCCTACAGGGTCGGGAGGAAAAACTGTTTTTT,many,TRBJ1-4,.,TRBV2